Listed here are 10 T cell receptor beta chains from one sample, sequenced in a study of cytomegalovirus exposure and HLA in healthy donors. In the PCR, 60 Vbeta and 13 Jbeta primers were used. Using immunoSEQ multiplex PCR, the repertoire was profiled, and TCRdb retains in-frame clones only, with some absent. The sample has more than 140,000 clones; over 60% are singletons. The sequenced material came from PBMCs. The origin of the receptors is a male donor in good health and CMV-seronegative.

The chain joins TRBV7-2 to TRBJ1-4, with TRBD1 matching 7 bases. Losses at the gene ends were 3 bases for V and 14 bases for J; bases not matched to a gene: 6. Germline loops: CDR1 SGHTA, CDR2 FQGNSA. The CDR3 is 12 amino acids. The CDR3 coding sequence is TGTGCCAGCAGCTTGCAAAGGGGGCCCCTGTTTTTT. Amino acids: CASSLQRGPLFF.

Concerning this clone itself: Within the sample, other DNA sequences also encode this same CDR3. J is TRBJ1-1 and V is TRBV30; D is unresolved. The CDR3 length is 13 residues. Germline V gene lookup returns CDR1 GTSNPN and CDR2 SVGIG (reference sequence). V was pared by 1 base and J by 2 bases, with 8 bases between. The CDR3 DNA is TGTGCCTGGAGTGGTAGGAGCAACACTGAAGCTTTCTTT. Translated: CAWSGRSNTEAFF. Combining the CDR3 with reference TRBV30 and TRBJ1-1 gives the whole variable domain SQTIHQWPATLVQPVGSPLSLECTVEGTSNPNLYWYRQAAGRGLQLLFYSVGIGQISSEVPQNLSASRPQDRQFILSSKKLLLSDSGFYLCAWSGRSNTEAFFGQGTRLTVV.

The genes are TRBV9 and TRBJ2-5, with 7 bases aligning to TRBD1. The V segment lost 2 bases and the J segment 4 bases; nucleotides outside the gene matches: 8. The CDR3 contains 15 residues. In germline, CDR1 is SGDLS, CDR2 YYNGEE. CDR3 nucleotide sequence: TGTGCCAGCAGCGTTTTAGGAGACAGGGTAGAGACCCAGTACTTC. Its protein is CASSVLGDRVETQYF. The full variable domain, in which reference TRBV9 and TRBJ2-5 provide the parts outside the CDR3, is DSGVTQTPKHLITATGQRVTLRCSPRSGDLSVYWYQQSLDQGLQFLIQYYNGEERAKGNILERFSAQQFPDLHSELNLSSLELGDSALYFCASSVLGDRVETQYFGPGTRLLVL.

This chain joins TRBV5-6 and TRBJ2-1; TRBD2 aligns across 10 bases. This CDR3 has 16 residues. With V trimmed by 0 bases and J by 5 bases, 5 bases remained unmatched. Germline values: CDR1 SGHDT, CDR2 YYEEEE. The CDR3 DNA sequence: TGTGCCAGCAGCTTGGTTTTAGCGGGGGGCCACAATGAGCAGTTCTTC. It specifies CASSLVLAGGHNEQFF.

The chain is built from TRBV30 and TRBJ1-4, with no clear D. There are 13 residues in the CDR3. The germline V and J ends were trimmed by 1 base and 7 bases, with 10 bases remaining between them. CDR1 and CDR2 (germline): GTSNPN, SVGIG (reference sequence). The CDR3 reads CAWSDRGVEKLFF. For the CDR3, the DNA is TGTGCCTGGAGTGATCGGGGAGTTGAAAAACTGTTTTTT. Full variable domain (missing parts from reference TRBV30 and TRBJ1-4): SQTIHQWPATLVQPVGSPLSLECTVEGTSNPNLYWYRQAAGRGLQLLFYSVGIGQISSEVPQNLSASRPQDRQFILSSKKLLLSDSGFYLCAWSDRGVEKLFFGSGTQLSVL.

V and J are TRBV19 and TRBJ2-2; D remains ambiguous. Trimming took 1 base from V and 5 from J, leaving 8 bases between them. The CDR3 has 14 residues. Germline V gene sequence: CDR1 LNHDA, CDR2 SQIVND (reference sequence). The CDR3 bases are TGTGCCAGTAGTATAGTTCTCAGGACCGGGGAGCTGTTTTTT. Residues: CASSIVLRTGELFF.

The chain links TRBV5-4 to TRBJ2-1, with a possible D match to TRBD1 (5 bases). Per the germline V gene, CDR1 is SGHNT and CDR2 is YYREEE (reference sequence). The CDR3 has 15 residues. V was pared by 1 base and J by 2 bases, with 10 bases between. The CDR3 reads CASSLYQGTYNEQFF. CDR3 nucleotides: TGTGCCAGCAGCTTGTACCAGGGTACCTACAATGAGCAGTTCTTC.

The rearrangement uses TRBV11-2 and TRBJ2-1, with 16 bases that match TRBD2. Germline V gene lookup returns CDR1 SGHAT and CDR2 FQNNGV. The CDR3 extends over 17 amino acids. The V segment lost 5 bases and the J segment 8 bases; nucleotides outside the gene matches: 9. The CDR3 DNA reads as TGTGCCAGCAGCGGGGGACTAGCGGGAGGGCCGTTGGATGAGCAGTTCTTC. Translating gives CASSGGLAGGPLDEQFF.

The gene calls are TRBV6-5 and TRBJ1-2, with a tentative D call TRBD1 (6 bases). V was shortened by 7 bases and J by 2 bases, with 11 bases between the two germline ends. Germline CDR1 and CDR2: MNHEY and SVGAGI. The CDR3 is made up of 13 amino acids. CDR3 amino acids: CASTPGVNYGYTF. The CDR3, as DNA: TGTGCCAGCACCCCAGGGGTAAACTATGGCTACACCTTC.

This clone was detected a few times. The chain combines TRBV5-8 with TRBJ1-2; no clear D gene. The germline V and J ends were trimmed by 4 bases and 1 base, with 8 bases remaining between them. There are 13 residues in the CDR3. Germline loops: CDR1 SGHTS, CDR2 YDEGEE. The CDR3 here is CASSRTGNYGYTF. CDR3 nucleotide sequence: TGTGCCAGCAGCCGAACCGGTAACTATGGCTACACCTTC.